What follows are 15 T cell receptor beta chains derived from one specimen sequenced in a study of graft-versus-host responses after intestinal transplantation. Assay used: immunoSEQ multiplex PCR; TCRdb lists only in-frame clones, some missing. The sample holds tens of thousands of clones, roughly 91% seen once. Their antigens are not known. The input for sequencing was unstimulated CD4+ T cells sorted from spleen or lymph node cells, taken before intestinal transplant. These receptors were obtained from a human donor who received an intestinal transplant.

There are a few counts of this clone. This rearrangement joins TRBV6-6 to TRBJ1-6; D uncertain. Germline V gene lookup returns CDR1 MNHNY and CDR2 SVGAGI (reference sequence). The CDR3 contains 14 residues. Trimming removed 1 base from V and 7 bases from J, with 8 bases in between. This CDR3 is CASSYYSQNSPLHF. CDR3 DNA: TGTGCCAGCAGTTACTACAGTCAAAATTCACCCCTCCACTTT.

This rearrangement joins TRBV25-1 to TRBJ2-7, with D perhaps matching TRBD1 (6 bases). V shed 1 base and J shed 7 bases, with 17 bases lying between them. CDR1 MGHDK and CDR2 SYGVNS come from the germline V gene. This CDR3 has 15 amino acids. The CDR3 region is CASSEWYQGKGEQYF. The CDR3 DNA reads as TGTGCCAGCAGTGAATGGTACCAGGGGAAAGGGGAGCAGTACTTC.

The chain joins TRBV28 to TRBJ1-4; maybe TRBD1 (5 bases). V was shortened by 3 bases and J by 8 bases, with 13 bases between the two germline ends. Germline loops: CDR1 MDHEN, CDR2 SYDVKM. The CDR3 totals 14 residues. For the CDR3, the DNA is TGTGCCAGCAGTTTCGGGGGGGTAGGCGAAAAACTGTTTTTT. Protein sequence: CASSFGGVGEKLFF.

This chain joins TRBV5-6 and TRBJ2-5; D is perhaps TRBD2 (5 bases). V gave up 2 bases and J gave up 7 bases, with 6 bases separating them. CDR3 size: 11 residues. From germline, CDR1 is SGHDT and CDR2 YYEEEE. CDR3 loop: CASSFGGTQYF. In DNA, the CDR3 is TGTGCCAGCAGCTTCGGAGGGACCCAGTACTTC.

This chain links TRBV5-6 with TRBJ2-7; possibly TRBD1 for D (6 bases). This CDR3 has 17 amino acids. CDR1 SGHDT and CDR2 YYEEEE come from the germline V gene. V gave up 1 base and J gave up 2 bases, with 19 bases separating them. This chain's CDR3 is CASSLLDRGWDTYEQYF. The CDR3, as DNA: TGTGCCAGCAGCTTGTTGGACAGAGGGTGGGACACCTACGAGCAGTACTTC.

The chain is built from TRBV29-1 and TRBJ1-1, with D maybe TRBD1 (5 bases). The CDR3 is 12 amino acids. The germline gives CDR1 SQVTM, CDR2 ANQGSEA. V lost 3 bases to trimming and J lost 2 bases, with 7 bases between them. CDR3 residues: CSVDRANTEAFF. The CDR3, as DNA: TGCAGCGTTGACAGGGCTAACACTGAAGCTTTCTTT.

The gene calls are TRBV1 and TRBJ2-7; the D call TRBD1 from the table was never checked on the DNA. TRBV1 is a documented pseudogene. CDR3 length: 16 amino acids. CDR3 DNA: TGCACCAGCAGCCCCATAATGGACAGGGTCTCCTACGAGCAGTACTTC. Its protein product is CTSSPIMDRVSYEQYF.

The rearrangement links TRBV7-2 to TRBJ1-6, with 8 bases aligning to TRBD1. Germline CDR1 and CDR2: SGHTA and FQGNSA. CDR3 size: 19 residues. V was clipped by 2 bases and J by 0 bases; unmatched bases: 9. This CDR3 is CASSLRRGLTSSYNSPLHF. As DNA, the CDR3 is TGTGCCAGCAGCTTACGCAGGGGGCTGACGAGCTCCTATAATTCACCCCTCCACTTT.

V usage is TRBV10-3 and J usage is TRBJ2-7; 8 positions match TRBD1. Germline V gene sequence: CDR1 ENHRY, CDR2 SYGVKD. This CDR3 is 15 amino acids long. Trimming at V came to 4 bases and at J to 7 bases, leaving 12 bases not matched to a gene. The CDR3 nucleotides are TGTGCCATCAGTGCCCTGACAGGGGCCAAGGGGGAGCAGTACTTC. Its protein is CAISALTGAKGEQYF.

The J gene is TRBJ2-5, the V gene TRBV19; 9 positions agree with TRBD2. Germline V gives CDR1 LNHDA, CDR2 SQIVND (reference sequence). Trimming took 3 bases from V and 2 from J; bases not matched to a gene: 4. This CDR3 spans 15 amino acids. CDR3 amino acids: CASSIAGGNQETQYF. The CDR3 coding sequence is TGTGCCAGTAGTATCGCGGGGGGGAATCAAGAGACCCAGTACTTC.

The chain has TRBV4-3 and TRBJ1-3; 7 nucleotides align to TRBD1. Trimming cost V 2 bases and J 4 bases; bases outside gene matches: 5. Germline V gene sequence: CDR1 LGHNA, CDR2 YSLEER. This CDR3 has 15 amino acids. Here the CDR3 reads CASSQSTGVGNTIYF. For the CDR3, the DNA is TGCGCCAGCAGCCAATCTACAGGGGTCGGAAACACCATATATTTT.

The chain is built from TRBV30 and TRBJ1-1; D not resolved. This CDR3 spans 14 amino acids. Germline CDR1 GTSNPN, CDR2 SVGIG (reference sequence). Trimming left V 8 bases short and J 0 bases short, with 16 bases between. The CDR3 protein is CAGSRDNLNTEAFF. In DNA, the CDR3 is TGTGCCGGTTCTCGGGATAATCTGAACACTGAAGCTTTCTTT.

The CDR3 spells CASRFPTASSYEQYF. CDR3 nucleotides: TGCGCCAGCAGATTCCCCACTGCAAGCTCCTACGAGCAGTACTTC. The chain recombines TRBV23-1 with TRBJ2-7; D is unresolved. TRBV23-1 is marked as an open reading frame, function uncertain. The CDR3 is 15 residues long. V lost 6 bases and J 0 bases, leaving 15 bases between the germline ends.

V usage is TRBV25-1 and J usage is TRBJ2-4; maybe TRBD1 (6 bases). Germline V gene sequence: CDR1 MGHDK, CDR2 SYGVNS. This CDR3 is 16 amino acids long. Trimming shortened V by 8 bases and J by 0 bases, and 17 bases separated the two germline ends. DNA of the CDR3: TGTGCCAGCGGGTCCGAGGACAGCGTAGCCAAAAACATTCAGTACTTC. Its protein is CASGSEDSVAKNIQYF.

The rearrangement links TRBV7-2 to TRBJ2-2, with 8 bases that match TRBD2. Losses at the gene ends were 0 bases for V and 3 bases for J; bases not matched to a gene: 12. Per germline, CDR1 SGHTA and CDR2 FQGNSA. The CDR3 consists of 19 residues. As DNA, the CDR3 is TGTGCCAGCAGCTTAGCGCGGGGAATAAGCGGGGGCTACACCGGGGAGCTGTTTTTT. It encodes CASSLARGISGGYTGELFF.